The 18 T cell receptor beta chains below come from one sample, sequenced in a study of blood T cell repertoires in COVID-19. Repertoires were generated with immunoSEQ multiplex PCR, while TCRdb's copy carries only in-frame clones and drops some. The top ten clones hold about 6.9% of a sample with about 190,000 clones, approximately 85% of them seen once. Sequenced sample: peripheral blood. These receptors were taken from a man older than 75 with COVID-19, enrolled during active disease.

This chain uses TRBV6-6 with TRBJ2-3, with a weak D call TRBD1 (6 bases). Germline loops: CDR1 MNHNY, CDR2 SVGAGI (reference sequence). The CDR3 runs 16 residues. V shed 5 bases and J shed 1 base, with 16 bases lying between them. DNA for the CDR3: TGTGCCAGCAGTCCACAGGGTGTAGTCGGCACAGATACGCAGTATTTT. Protein: CASSPQGVVGTDTQYF.

The chain's CDR3 is CASSLALDSSYNEQFF. The CDR3 DNA reads TGTGCCAGCAGCTTAGCTCTCGATAGCTCCTACAATGAGCAGTTCTTC. The chain couples TRBV11-2 to TRBJ2-1, with D hard to call. Germline CDR1 SGHAT, CDR2 FQNNGV. Deletions cut 1 base from V and 0 bases from J, with 10 bases between. The CDR3 is made up of 16 amino acids.

This clone occurred once. This chain uses TRBV19 with TRBJ2-2; 8 bases match TRBD1. The CDR3 consists of 15 residues. The germline CDR1 and CDR2 sequences are LNHDA and SQIVND (reference sequence). Losses at the gene ends were 10 bases for V and 2 bases for J; bases not matched to a gene: 9. CDR3 DNA sequence: TGTGCCACCAATCGGGGACAGGCCAACACCGGGGAGCTGTTTTTT. It encodes CATNRGQANTGELFF.

This sequence joins TRBV4-3 and TRBJ2-7, with D possibly TRBD1 on 6 matching bases. CDR1 is LGHNA and CDR2 is YSLEER in the germline V gene. Trimming shortened V by 0 bases and J by 4 bases, and 28 bases separated the two germline ends. The CDR3 has 20 amino acids. CDR3 loop: CASSQDLPGHSSWGSYEQYF. CDR3 nucleotide sequence: TGCGCCAGCAGCCAAGATCTCCCGGGACACTCAAGTTGGGGGTCATACGAGCAGTACTTC.

The CDR3 DNA is TGTGCCAGCAGCCAAGACGGGGGGCAGGGCGGCGGGGAGCTGTTTTTT. Protein sequence: CASSQDGGQGGGELFF. This chain connects TRBV4-2 to TRBJ2-2; D possibly corresponds to TRBD2 (7 bases). The germline V gene has CDR1 LGHNA and CDR2 YNFKEQ. The ends were cut back, 0 bases at V and 7 bases at J, with 15 bases in the middle. The CDR3 loop spans 16 amino acids.

This clone was counted once. CDR3: CASSHRENIQYF. In DNA form, the CDR3 reads TGTGCCAGCAGCCACAGGGAAAACATTCAGTACTTC. This chain uses TRBV12-3 or TRBV12-4 with TRBJ2-4, with a tentative D call TRBD1 (6 bases). The CDR3 has 12 amino acids. The V and J ends lost 6 bases and 5 bases respectively, with 8 bases between them.

J is TRBJ2-5 and V is TRBV19, with a tentative D call TRBD1 (5 bases). Looked up from germline, CDR1 is LNHDA and CDR2 is SQIVND (reference sequence). This CDR3 spans 13 amino acids. Trimming took 9 bases from V and 5 from J, leaving 16 bases between them. For the CDR3, the DNA is TGTGCCAGCTGTGGGGCCATGGGGGAGACCCAGTACTTC. Protein product: CASCGAMGETQYF.

The V gene is TRBV29-1, the J gene TRBJ2-1; TRBD2 aligns across 10 bases. Germline V lookup: CDR1 SQVTM, CDR2 ANQGSEA. The CDR3 totals 16 residues. Germline trimming cut 0 bases from V and 8 bases from J; bases unmatched to any gene: 10. As DNA, the CDR3 is TGCAGCGTTGAAGATCGATCAGCGGGGGGGCACGATGAGCAGTTCTTC. This translates into CSVEDRSAGGHDEQFF.

The chain links TRBV5-5 to TRBJ1-5, with D perhaps TRBD1 (5 bases). The ends were cut back, 3 bases at V and 6 bases at J, with 19 bases in the middle. Germline CDR1 SGHKS, CDR2 YYEKEE (reference sequence). The CDR3 is 16 amino acids. CDR3 in amino acids: CASSSDPETAVQPQHF. The CDR3 DNA reads as TGTGCCAGCAGCTCGGATCCGGAGACAGCTGTTCAGCCCCAGCATTTT.

The V gene is TRBV5-1, the J gene TRBJ2-5; 7 bases fit TRBD2. The CDR3 sequence is 17 residues long. After removal of 0 bases from V and 2 bases from J, the junction contained 10 bases not matched to a gene. Germline values: CDR1 SGHRS, CDR2 YFSETQ. In DNA, the CDR3 is TGCGCCAGCAGCTTGGGGGGAGGCGGGGGAGCACAAGAGACCCAGTACTTC. As protein: CASSLGGGGGAQETQYF.

This rearrangement joins TRBV2 to TRBJ1-4; D possibly corresponds to TRBD1 (5 bases). The germline V gene has CDR1 SNHLY and CDR2 FYNNEI. The CDR3 is 16 amino acids. Trimming stripped 3 bases from V and 2 bases from J, with 13 bases between. For the CDR3, the DNA is TGTGCCAGCAGTGAGAGCCAGGGAGGCACTAATGAAAAACTGTTTTTT. Translation gives CASSESQGGTNEKLFF.

V usage is TRBV6-1 and J usage is TRBJ2-3, with 7 bases aligning to TRBD1. The CDR3 runs 15 residues. V shed 1 base, J shed 5 bases, and the junction held 6 bases outside the gene matches. CDR1 is MNHNS and CDR2 is SASEGT in the germline V gene. The CDR3 sequence is CASSEVLGGLDTQYF. The CDR3 DNA reads as TGTGCCAGCAGTGAAGTTTTAGGGGGCTTAGATACGCAGTATTTT.

The J gene is TRBJ2-3, the V gene TRBV24-1; 8 bases map to TRBD1. CDR3 length: 15 residues. The germline V gene has CDR1 KGHDR and CDR2 SFDVKD. Germline trimming cut 4 bases from V and 4 bases from J; bases unmatched to any gene: 6. The DNA of the CDR3 is TGTGCCACCAGTGACTCCCCGACAGGGGCAGATACGCAGTATTTT. This codes for CATSDSPTGADTQYF.

This clone showed up many times. The CDR3 coding sequence is TGTGCCAGCAGCTTGGTGGGCCGATCACACGAGCAGTACTTC. It encodes CASSLVGRSHEQYF. J is TRBJ2-7 and V is TRBV5-5; D remains unclear. Trimming removed 0 bases at V and 5 bases at J, with 12 bases between. This CDR3 region has 14 residues. Germline values: CDR1 SGHKS, CDR2 YYEKEE (reference sequence).

The chain uses TRBV5-1 and TRBJ1-2, with TRBD1 identical over 10 bases. V shed 4 bases, J shed 0 bases, and the junction held 3 bases outside the gene matches. This CDR3 spans 15 amino acids. Germline V gives CDR1 SGHRS, CDR2 YFSETQ. The CDR3 loop reads CASSGTGEANYGYTF. The CDR3 region has the DNA TGCGCCAGCAGCGGGACAGGGGAGGCTAACTATGGCTACACCTTC. Based on the CDR3 plus reference TRBV5-1 and TRBJ1-2, the full variable domain is KAGVTQTPRYLIKTRGQQVTLSCSPISGHRSVSWYQQTPGQGLQFLFEYFSETQRNKGNFPGRFSGRQFSNSRSEMNVSTLELGDSALYLCASSGTGEANYGYTFGSGTRLTVV.

The chain combines TRBV7-9 with TRBJ1-4; TRBD1 is a possible D gene (6 bases). The CDR3 has 15 residues. Trimming pared 3 bases from V and 6 bases from J, leaving 14 bases between. Germline V gene sequence: CDR1 SEHNR, CDR2 FQNEAQ (reference sequence). The CDR3 sequence is CASSLGQMRDEKLFF. In nucleotides, the CDR3 is TGTGCCAGCAGCTTGGGACAAATGAGGGATGAAAAACTGTTTTTT. The entire variable domain, with the rest obtained from reference TRBV7-9 and TRBJ1-4, is as follows: DTGVSQNPRHKITKRGQNVTFRCDPISEHNRLYWYRQTLGQGPEFLTYFQNEAQLEKSRLLSDRFSAERPKGSFSTLEIQRTEQGDSAMYLCASSLGQMRDEKLFFGSGTQLSVL.

CDR3 DNA sequence: TGCGCCAGCACTCCCCGGACAGGGGGTATTAATGGCTACACCTTC. Its translation: CASTPRTGGINGYTF. J is TRBJ1-2 and V is TRBV10-1, with 10 positions matching TRBD1. CDR1 is WNHNN, CDR2 SYGVQD, per germline (reference sequence). The CDR3 has 15 amino acids. The V segment lost 7 bases and the J segment 6 bases; nucleotides outside the gene matches: 11.

The gene calls are TRBV5-1 and TRBJ2-7; maybe TRBD2 (6 bases). The CDR3 consists of 15 residues. Trimming left V 4 bases short and J 0 bases short, with 14 bases between. Germline CDR1 and CDR2: SGHRS and YFSETQ. The CDR3 sequence: CASSALGGLSYEQYF. Here the CDR3 DNA reads TGCGCCAGCAGCGCTCTTGGGGGACTCTCCTACGAGCAGTACTTC.